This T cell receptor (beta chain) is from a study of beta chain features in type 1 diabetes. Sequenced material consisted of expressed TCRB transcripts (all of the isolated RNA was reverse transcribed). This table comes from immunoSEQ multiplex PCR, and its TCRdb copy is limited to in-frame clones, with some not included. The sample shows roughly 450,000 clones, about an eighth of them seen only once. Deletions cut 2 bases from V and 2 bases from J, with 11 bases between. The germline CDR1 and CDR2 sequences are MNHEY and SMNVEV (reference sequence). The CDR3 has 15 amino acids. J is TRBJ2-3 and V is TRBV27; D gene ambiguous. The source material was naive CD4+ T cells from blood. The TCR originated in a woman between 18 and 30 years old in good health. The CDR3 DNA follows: TGTGCCAGCAGTTTAACAGACGTCCCCACAGATACGCAGTATTTT. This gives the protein CASSLTDVPTDTQYF.